Listed below are T cell receptor beta chains from one sample, sequenced in a study of control samples from healthy donors and cancer patients. Repertoires were generated with immunoSEQ multiplex PCR, while TCRdb's copy carries only in-frame clones and drops some. The data hold approximately 100,000 clones, with about nine tenths observed a single time. The sequencing sample was made of blood. These receptors all come from a human donor in good health. The donor label of this sample is uncertain. CDR3s include the opening cysteine and the closing phenylalanine or tryptophan. The D gene is left open where the match is weak. Only part of the rows carry a size: once, few, many, or a class if the clone is expanded.

TRBV10-3,.,TRBJ1-1,14,.,CAISESVLSTEAFF,TGTGCCATCAGTGAGTCAGTACTGAGCACTGAAGCTTTCTTT
TRBV5-5,TRBD1,TRBJ2-7,15,.,CASSLEGTGRYEQYF,TGTGCCAGCAGCTTGGAGGGGACAGGGCGTTACGAGCAGTACTTC
TRBV12-3/TRBV12-4,.,TRBJ1-1,13,.,CASSWSGSTEAFF,TGTGCCAGCAGTTGGTCGGGATCCACTGAAGCTTTCTTT
TRBV25-1,.,TRBJ1-4,13,.,CATSGTENEKLFF,TGTGCCACCTCCGGGACGGAGAATGAAAAACTGTTTTTT
TRBV19,TRBD2,TRBJ2-1,17,.,CASASISAGGKVNEQFF,TGTGCCAGCGCCTCGATTTCGGCGGGGGGTAAGGTGAATGAGCAGTTCTTC
TRBV3-1/TRBV3-2,TRBD1,TRBJ2-7,14,.,CASSQEYRGSEQYF,TGTGCCAGCAGCCAAGAATACAGGGGTAGCGAGCAGTACTTC
TRBV4-1,.,TRBJ2-5,13,.,CASSQEIEETQYF,TGCGCCAGCAGCCAAGAGATAGAAGAGACCCAGTACTTC
TRBV6-4,.,TRBJ1-2,15,.,CASSDSGQGNYGYTF,TGTGCCAGCAGTGACTCTGGGCAGGGGAACTATGGCTACACCTTC
TRBV15,.,TRBJ2-4,12,.,CATSRDWDIQYF,TGTGCCACCAGCAGAGATTGGGACATTCAGTACTTC
TRBV7-3,.,TRBJ2-5,13,once,CASSSGPQETQYF,TGTGCCAGCAGCTCTGGACCACAAGAGACCCAGTACTTC
TRBV28,.,TRBJ2-7,12,.,CASTSGSYEQYF,TGTGCCAGCACTTCGGGGTCCTACGAGCAGTACTTC
TRBV3-1/TRBV3-2,.,TRBJ2-7,13,.,CASSPESRYEQYF,TGTGCCAGCAGCCCCGAGAGTCGGTACGAGCAGTACTTC
TRBV7-2,.,TRBJ1-1,15,.,CASGPPERVTTEAFF,TGTGCCAGCGGACCCCCCGAGAGGGTAACGACTGAAGCTTTCTTT
TRBV14,TRBD1,TRBJ1-6,17,.,CASSYRQGIGYNSPLHF,TGTGCCAGCAGCTACCGACAGGGAATAGGATATAATTCACCCCTCCACTTT
TRBV5-8,TRBD2,TRBJ2-7,14,.,CASSFRAGGREQYF,TGTGCCAGCAGCTTTCGAGCGGGGGGGCGCGAGCAGTACTTC
TRBV20-1,.,TRBJ1-1,15,.,CSASNPGQMNTEAFF,TGCAGTGCTAGTAACCCCGGTCAGATGAACACTGAAGCTTTCTTT
TRBV7-2,.,TRBJ2-2,12,.,CASSSDTGELFF,TGTGCCAGCAGCTCTGACACCGGGGAGCTGTTTTTT
TRBV5-5,.,TRBJ2-7,13,.,CASSIKDNYEQYF,TGTGCCAGCAGCATAAAAGACAACTACGAGCAGTACTTC
TRBV6-4,.,TRBJ1-2,15,.,CASSPEGAANYGYTF,TGTGCCAGCAGTCCGGAAGGGGCGGCGAACTATGGCTACACCTTC
TRBV7-2,.,TRBJ1-1,14,.,CASSQQGGDTEAFF,TGTGCCAGCAGTCAACAGGGTGGTGACACTGAAGCTTTCTTT
TRBV18,.,TRBJ2-2,15,once,CASSPRQVAVGELFF,TGTGCCAGCTCACCAAGACAGGTAGCTGTCGGGGAGCTGTTTTTT
TRBV12-5,.,TRBJ1-5,12,once,CASGFPSQPQHF,TGTGCTAGTGGTTTCCCTAGTCAGCCCCAGCATTTT
TRBV20-1,.,TRBJ2-1,11,.,CSARERGEQFF,TGCAGTGCTAGAGAGCGGGGAGAGCAGTTCTTC
TRBV30,.,TRBJ1-3,16,.,CAWSISGSYSGNTIYF,TGTGCCTGGAGCATTTCCGGGAGCTACTCTGGAAACACCATATATTTT
TRBV11-2,TRBD1,TRBJ2-3,16,.,CASSARLGGLTDTQYF,TGTGCCAGCAGTGCTCGTCTAGGGGGCCTGACAGATACGCAGTATTTT
TRBV7-8,TRBD2,TRBJ2-2,16,.,CASSPLVAGVSGELFF,TGTGCCAGCAGCCCTTTGGTAGCGGGGGTGAGCGGGGAGCTGTTTTTT
TRBV28,.,TRBJ2-3,16,.,CASSPSGPKRTDTQYF,TGTGCCAGCAGTCCCTCCGGCCCGAAACGCACAGATACGCAGTATTTT
TRBV5-1,.,TRBJ2-7,13,.,CASSLVGGREQYF,TGCGCCAGCAGCTTGGTTGGTGGGCGCGAGCAGTACTTC
TRBV9,.,TRBJ2-3,13,.,CASSPQTTDTQYF,TGTGCCAGCAGCCCGCAGACTACAGATACGCAGTATTTT
TRBV4-2,TRBD1,TRBJ1-6,14,.,CASSHGQGSSPLHF,TGTGCCAGCAGCCACGGACAGGGGAGTTCACCCCTCCACTTT